Presented here are 19 T cell receptor beta chains from one specimen sequenced in a study of blood T cell repertoires in COVID-19. Assay: immunoSEQ multiplex PCR; the TCRdb copy retains only in-frame clones and omits some. The sample carries roughly 39,000 clones, over 75% recorded once. Sequencing was done on a sample of peripheral blood. Receptors originate from a human donor in a cohort sampled during active COVID-19.

The CDR3 spells CASSIQGQANEKLFF. The CDR3 DNA reads as TGTGCCAGCAGCATACAGGGTCAGGCTAATGAAAAACTGTTTTTT. The genes are TRBV7-8 and TRBJ1-4; a possible D gene is TRBD1 (6 bases). The V and J ends lost 5 bases and 3 bases respectively, with 13 bases between them. The germline CDR1 and CDR2 sequences are SGHVS and FQNEAQ. The length of the CDR3 is 15 residues.

The chain links TRBV15 to TRBJ2-3; 7 bases map to TRBD2. The germline V gene has CDR1 LNHNV and CDR2 YYDKDF (reference sequence). The V gene end was trimmed by 1 base and the J gene end by 1 base; junction bases not matched to a gene: 5. The CDR3 contains 16 residues. This chain's CDR3 is CATSRGREGGTDTQYF. CDR3 DNA sequence: TGTGCCACCAGCAGAGGGAGGGAGGGAGGCACAGATACGCAGTATTTT. Full variable domain (remainder filled in from reference TRBV15 and TRBJ2-3): DAMVIQNPRYQVTQFGKPVTLSCSQTLNHNVMYWYQQKSSQAPKLLFHYYDKDFNNEADTPDNFQSRRPNTSFCFLDIRSPGLGDTAMYLCATSRGREGGTDTQYFGPGTRLTVL.

This clone was seen only a few times. This chain joins TRBV5-6 and TRBJ2-2; maybe TRBD1 (5 bases). The length of the CDR3 is 14 residues. V was trimmed by 6 bases and J by 5 bases, leaving 14 bases between them. Germline values: CDR1 SGHDT, CDR2 YYEEEE. For the CDR3, the DNA is TGTGCCAGCACTATTCAGGGAAGAACCGGGGAGCTGTTTTTT. Translating it yields CASTIQGRTGELFF.

The CDR3 reads CASSLGRRNTEAFF. The CDR3 bases are TGTGCCAGCAGCTTAGGGAGGCGGAACACTGAAGCTTTCTTT. The chain combines TRBV7-2 with TRBJ1-1, with D unresolved. Germline lookup yields CDR1 SGHTA and CDR2 FQGNSA. The CDR3 is 14 amino acids. V was cut by 1 base and J by 1 base, with 7 bases left in between.

The chain has TRBV19 and TRBJ2-2, with 10 positions matching TRBD1. CDR1 is LNHDA and CDR2 is SQIVND in the germline V gene (reference sequence). The J segment lost 5 bases and the V segment lost 4 bases, leaving 7 bases of the junction unmatched. The CDR3 is 16 residues long. CDR3 DNA: TGTGCCAGTAGTACCCTATGGGACAGGGGTACCGGGGAGCTGTTTTTT. This translates into CASSTLWDRGTGELFF.

V gene TRBV9 combines with J gene TRBJ1-2; D gene ambiguous. V gave up 0 bases and J gave up 4 bases, with 13 bases separating them. This CDR3 has 15 amino acids. Germline lookup yields CDR1 SGDLS and CDR2 YYNGEE. The CDR3 region is CASSVGYIGGYGYTF. CDR3 bases: TGTGCCAGCAGCGTAGGGTACATAGGAGGCTATGGCTACACCTTC.

J is TRBJ2-5 and V is TRBV10-2; 9 bases map to TRBD1. The V segment lost 4 bases and the J segment 2 bases; nucleotides outside the gene matches: 2. CDR3 length equals 14 residues. In germline, CDR1 is WSHSY, CDR2 SAAADI. DNA for the CDR3: TGCGCCAGCAGTGCGGACAGGGGACAAGAGACCCAGTACTTC. It yields the protein CASSADRGQETQYF.

This clone was observed a single time. The chain links TRBV7-2 to TRBJ1-1, with 7 bases fitting TRBD1. The CDR3 runs to 16 residues. With V trimmed by 2 bases and J by 0 bases, 6 bases remained unmatched. Germline V gene lookup returns CDR1 SGHTA and CDR2 FQGNSA. The CDR3 DNA follows: TGTGCCAGCAGCTTACTGCCCGGGACAGTGAACACTGAAGCTTTCTTT. Translating it yields CASSLLPGTVNTEAFF.

This rearrangement joins TRBV12-3 or TRBV12-4 to TRBJ2-1; D remains ambiguous. The CDR3 has 12 residues. The V and J ends lost 4 bases and 8 bases respectively, with 9 bases between them. CDR3 sequence: CASSSLGDEQFF. Written as DNA, the CDR3 is TGTGCCAGCAGTTCGCTCGGAGATGAGCAGTTCTTC.

The chain combines TRBV10-3 with TRBJ2-5, with D maybe TRBD1 (5 bases). With 10 bases removed from V and 5 bases from J, the gap between germline ends came to 17 bases. The CDR3 has 13 residues. The germline gives CDR1 ENHRY, CDR2 SYGVKD. CDR3 loop: CASRRVPRETQYF. The CDR3 DNA sequence: TGTGCCAGCCGCAGGGTACCGCGGGAGACCCAGTACTTC.

DNA for the CDR3: TGTGCCAGCAGCCAGCAGGGGGCGAACACTGAAGCTTTCTTT. Amino acid sequence: CASSQQGANTEAFF. This rearrangement joins TRBV4-2 to TRBJ1-1, with 8 bases aligning to TRBD1. V was clipped by 3 bases and J by 1 base; unmatched bases: 1. This CDR3 comprises 14 residues. The germline CDR1 and CDR2 sequences are LGHNA and YNFKEQ.

The rearrangement uses TRBV20-1 and TRBJ1-3; D unresolved. CDR3 length: 11 amino acids. V was shortened by 4 bases and J by 4 bases, with 5 bases between the two germline ends. Germline CDR1 is DFQATT and CDR2 is SNEGSKA (reference sequence). CDR3: CSATGGNTIYF. The CDR3 DNA is TGCAGTGCTACCGGGGGAAACACCATATATTTT.

V and J are TRBV21-1 and TRBJ2-2; the table's D call TRBD2 went unverified against the DNA. TRBV21-1 is a documented pseudogene. This CDR3 spans 17 amino acids. The CDR3 is CASSGGNGAKGTGELFF. The CDR3 DNA sequence: TGTGCCAGCAGCGGGGGGAACGGAGCTAAGGGCACCGGGGAGCTGTTTTTT.

The chain is built from TRBV2 and TRBJ2-5; D is possibly TRBD2 (5 bases). Per germline, CDR1 SNHLY and CDR2 FYNNEI. V was cut by 7 bases and J by 5 bases, with 14 bases left in between. The length of the CDR3 is 13 residues. The CDR3 loop reads CASTPEREETQYF. CDR3 DNA: TGTGCCAGCACCCCGGAGAGGGAGGAGACCCAGTACTTC. Based on the CDR3 plus reference TRBV2 and TRBJ2-5, the full variable domain is EPEVTQTPSHQVTQMGQEVILRCVPISNHLYFYWYRQILGQKVEFLVSFYNNEISEKSEIFDDQFSVERPDGSNFTLKIRSTKLEDSAMYFCASTPEREETQYFGPGTRLLVL.

This clone occurred a few times. This chain links TRBV2 with TRBJ1-1; D not certain. The CDR3 length is 12 residues. Trimming shortened V by 6 bases and J by 2 bases, and 7 bases separated the two germline ends. The germline CDR1 and CDR2 sequences are SNHLY and FYNNEI. This CDR3 reads CASRRINTEAFF. The CDR3 DNA reads TGTGCCAGCAGGCGGATAAACACTGAAGCTTTCTTT.

V usage is TRBV29-1 and J usage is TRBJ2-7; D unresolved. V shed 6 bases and J shed 7 bases, with 19 bases lying between them. CDR3 length: 13 amino acids. Germline loops: CDR1 SQVTM, CDR2 ANQGSEA. CDR3 in amino acids: CSVVTRIRREQYF. The CDR3 region has the DNA TGCAGCGTAGTAACAAGAATACGAAGAGAGCAGTACTTC.

Here the CDR3 DNA reads TGTGCCATCAGTTCGGGACAGTTACTCACAGATACGCAGTATTTT. As protein: CAISSGQLLTDTQYF. This chain links TRBV10-3 with TRBJ2-3, with TRBD1 identical over 7 bases. Per germline, CDR1 ENHRY and CDR2 SYGVKD. The V segment lost 5 bases and the J segment 2 bases; nucleotides outside the gene matches: 7. CDR3 size: 15 residues.

The J gene is TRBJ1-2, the V gene TRBV5-6, with D tentatively TRBD1 (6 bases). The CDR3 loop spans 14 amino acids. The V end was cut by 1 base, the J end by 4 bases, with 11 bases between. Per the germline V gene, CDR1 is SGHDT and CDR2 is YYEEEE. The CDR3 loop reads CASSLRGSLYGYTF. The CDR3 DNA follows: TGTGCCAGCAGCTTGAGGGGGTCACTCTATGGCTACACCTTC.

The CDR3 nucleotides read TGTGCCAGCAGCTTACAACAGGGGGGGGAGACCCAGTACTTC. Translating it yields CASSLQQGGETQYF. The chain recombines TRBV5-5 with TRBJ2-5; TRBD1 might be the D (8 bases). CDR3 size: 14 residues. The germline CDR1 and CDR2 sequences are SGHKS and YYEKEE (reference sequence). V gave up 2 bases and J gave up 5 bases, with 13 bases separating them.